The rows below give T cell receptor beta chains drawn from one sample of a study of PD-1 blockade in classical Hodgkin lymphoma. Libraries were prepared by immunoSEQ multiplex PCR; TCRdb keeps only in-frame clonotypes and omits some of them. This table has 43,000 or so clones, around 66% appearing once. The sample consisted of peripheral blood mononuclear cells (PBMCs), taken at baseline. The receptors stem from a human donor with classical Hodgkin lymphoma. CDR3s include the opening cysteine and the closing phenylalanine or tryptophan. D genes are given only for firm matches. Rows may omit the clone size; those that give it use once, few, many or a size class.

size	D	V	J	DNA	CDR3
medium-sized	TRBD2	TRBV28	TRBJ2-4	TGTGCCAGCAGTTCCCCCGGGGGGAAACGGACTAGCGGCCTACTAAACATTCAGTACTTC	CASSSPGGKRTSGLLNIQYF
.	TRBD1	TRBV29-1	TRBJ2-6	TGCAGCGTGGACAGGGCTGGGGCCAACGTCCTGACTTTC	CSVDRAGANVLTF
.	TRBD1	TRBV28	TRBJ2-3	TGTGCCAGCAGGGACAGGGGGTATAGCACAGATACGCAGTATTTT	CASRDRGYSTDTQYF
.	TRBD2	TRBV27	TRBJ2-5	TGTGCCAGCAGACCGGGACTAGCGGGAGAGACCCAGTACTTC	CASRPGLAGETQYF
.	.	TRBV2	TRBJ1-6	TGTGCCAGCGGAACCGGGACTGCGAATTCACCCCTCCACTTT	CASGTGTANSPLHF
few	.	TRBV30	TRBJ2-2	TGTGCCTGGAGTCTTTTCCCCGGGGAGCTGTTTTTT	CAWSLFPGELFF
.	TRBD1	TRBV6-4	TRBJ1-2	TGTGCCAGCAGTGCACGAGGGACAGGGGGCGACTATGGCTACACCTTC	CASSARGTGGDYGYTF
.	.	TRBV19	TRBJ1-4	TGTGCCAGTAGTATTGGTTGGGGTGGTGAAAAACTGTTTTTT	CASSIGWGGEKLFF
.	TRBD1	TRBV2	TRBJ2-1	TGTGCCAGCAACCCGGGACAGGGGCTCTACAATGAGCAGTTCTTC	CASNPGQGLYNEQFF
.	.	TRBV7-3	TRBJ2-2	TGTGCCAGCAGCCCGGCGGGGTATAACACCGGGGAGCTGTTTTTT	CASSPAGYNTGELFF
.	.	TRBV5-1	TRBJ1-1	TGCGCCAGCAGCCCCGCCGGGTCGAACACTGAAGCTTTCTTT	CASSPAGSNTEAFF
few	TRBD1	TRBV6-1	TRBJ2-5	TGTGCCAGCAGTTGGGGACAGGGGCAGGAGACCCAGTACTTC	CASSWGQGQETQYF
few	TRBD1	TRBV5-5	TRBJ1-1	TGTGCCAGCAGCTTGGGACAGGGGTTGGAAGCTTTCTTT	CASSLGQGLEAFF
.	.	TRBV27	TRBJ1-4	TGTGCCAGCAGTTCCCCGGGGGATCCTAATGAAAAACTGTTTTTT	CASSSPGDPNEKLFF
few	.	TRBV6-6	TRBJ1-6	TGTGCCAGCAGTTCCGAGACTACCGGCCGTAATTCACCCCTCCACTTT	CASSSETTGRNSPLHF
.	.	TRBV30	TRBJ1-5	TGTGCCTGGAACACAGGGTATGGATTGGATCAGCCCCAGCATTTT	CAWNTGYGLDQPQHF
few	TRBD1	TRBV11-2	TRBJ2-7	TGTGCCAGCAGCTTAGGACAGGGGCTAACCTACGAGCAGTACTTC	CASSLGQGLTYEQYF
few	.	TRBV27	TRBJ2-7	TGTGCCAGCAGTTCATCCTCAATTCGCCCGGGGGAGCAGTACTTC	CASSSSSIRPGEQYF
.	.	TRBV19	TRBJ2-5	TGTGCCAGTAGTTATCATTCGACAGCTCAAGAGACCCAGTACTTC	CASSYHSTAQETQYF
.	TRBD1	TRBV9	TRBJ2-2	TGTGCCAGCAGCTCGGACGCAGGGGGCGCGTACACCGGGGAGCTGTTTTTT	CASSSDAGGAYTGELFF
.	TRBD1	TRBV5-1	TRBJ2-7	TGCGCCAGCAGCTCCGTTCCCGGGACAGGCTACGAGCAGTACTTC	CASSSVPGTGYEQYF
few	.	TRBV18	TRBJ2-7	TGTGCCAGCTCACCATATTCGGGGAACGCCAGGGTACCCAACGAGCAGTACTTC	CASSPYSGNARVPNEQYF
once	.	TRBV19	TRBJ2-1	TGTGCCAGTAGTATCCTTTGGACAGTCAACAATGAGCAGTTCTTC	CASSILWTVNNEQFF
.	.	TRBV27	TRBJ1-5	TGTGCCAGCAGTTTAAATGGGGGGCCCCAGCATTTT	CASSLNGGPQHF
.	.	TRBV6-1	TRBJ1-1	TGTGCCAGCAGAACTCCCGGGGTCTTGAACACTGAAGCTTTCTTT	CASRTPGVLNTEAFF
medium-sized	TRBD1	TRBV2	TRBJ1-1	TGTGCCAGCACCTCTCCGGCGGACAGGGGCTCCCCGAGGACTGAAGCTTTCTTT	CASTSPADRGSPRTEAFF
.	TRBD1	TRBV19	TRBJ1-1	TGTGCCAGTAGTATAGTCGGGACAGGGTCGAACACTGAAGCTTTCTTT	CASSIVGTGSNTEAFF
.	.	TRBV7-9	TRBJ2-1	TGTGCCAGCAGCTTAGCTGACGATTATTACAATGAGCAGTTCTTC	CASSLADDYYNEQFF
few	.	TRBV5-1	TRBJ2-7	TGCGCCAGCAGCCCTCTAGTGGGCAGTAACTACGAGCAGTACTTC	CASSPLVGSNYEQYF
.	TRBD1	TRBV7-9	TRBJ2-7	TGTGCCAGCAGCTTTAGGACAGGGTCCTACGAGCAGTACTTC	CASSFRTGSYEQYF
once	.	TRBV7-8	TRBJ1-3	TGTGCCAGCAGCTTAGTATCTGGGACTGGAAACACCATATATTTT	CASSLVSGTGNTIYF
.	.	TRBV29-1	TRBJ2-5	TGCAGCGTTCATCTGGGGACCCAGTACTTC	CSVHLGTQYF
few	.	TRBV10-1	TRBJ2-7	TGCGCCAGCAGTGAATTTCGGAGCGGCGGGGACTACGAGCAGTACTTC	CASSEFRSGGDYEQYF
.	.	TRBV29-1	TRBJ1-5	TGCAGCGTTGCCTTACAGGACAATCAGCCCCAGCATTTT	CSVALQDNQPQHF
medium-sized	TRBD1	TRBV7-9	TRBJ1-2	TGTGCCAGCAGCTTAGGGGACAGCTATGGCTACACCTTC	CASSLGDSYGYTF
.	.	TRBV6-4	TRBJ2-3	TGTGCCAGCGGTAGGGGAACCACAGATACGCAGTATTTT	CASGRGTTDTQYF
.	.	TRBV5-6	TRBJ2-1	TGTGCCAGCAGCTTGGGGGACCTGGACAAAGAAGAGCAGTTCTTC	CASSLGDLDKEEQFF
.	.	TRBV19	TRBJ1-4	TGTGCCAGTAGTATCGGTCCGGGTGGAAATGAAAAACTGTTTTTT	CASSIGPGGNEKLFF
.	TRBD2	TRBV2	TRBJ2-7	TGTGCCAGCAGTGAAGCGGAGGGACTAGCGGGAGTCTACGAGCAGTACTTC	CASSEAEGLAGVYEQYF
.	.	TRBV5-1	TRBJ1-5	TGCGCCAGCAGCTTGGCAGGACAGAGCAATCAGCCCCAGCATTTT	CASSLAGQSNQPQHF
.	.	TRBV4-1	TRBJ2-7	TGCGCCAGCAGCCGAGCTCAACAGAACTCCTACGAGCAGTACTTC	CASSRAQQNSYEQYF
.	.	TRBV2	TRBJ1-1	TGTGCCAGCAGTGAAAGGGACAAGAACACTGAAGCTTTCTTT	CASSERDKNTEAFF
.	.	TRBV2	TRBJ1-2	TGTGCCAGCAGTGACTCACTCGGCGGCTACACCTTC	CASSDSLGGYTF
once	.	TRBV2	TRBJ1-2	TGTGCCAGCGCTCCAGGGTGGGAAGACTATGGCTACACCTTC	CASAPGWEDYGYTF
.	TRBD1	TRBV2	TRBJ1-5	TGTGCCAGCACCTCGGGGACAGGGGGTATCAATCAGCCCCAGCATTTT	CASTSGTGGINQPQHF
.	TRBD1	TRBV30	TRBJ2-4	TGTGCCTGGAGTGTTGGTGGGACAGTGAGGGGCAAAAACATTCAGTACTTC	CAWSVGGTVRGKNIQYF
.	TRBD1	TRBV19	TRBJ1-5	TGTGCCAGTAGTTGGGGGACAGGAAGAAATCAGCCCCAGCATTTT	CASSWGTGRNQPQHF
.	.	TRBV7-9	TRBJ1-2	TGTGCCAGCAGCTCGACATACCTCCAGGGGAACTATGGCTACACCTTC	CASSSTYLQGNYGYTF
.	.	TRBV6-1	TRBJ1-2	TGTGCCAGCTCGACCGAAATTAACTATGGCTACACCTTC	CASSTEINYGYTF
.	.	TRBV6-5	TRBJ1-2	TGTGCCAGCAGTTACCTGACGGGGGGCTACACCTTC	CASSYLTGGYTF
.	TRBD1	TRBV6-5	TRBJ1-1	TGTGCCAGCAGTTACCGGGACAGGGACACTGAAGCTTTCTTT	CASSYRDRDTEAFF
.	.	TRBV9	TRBJ2-7	TGTGCCAGCAGCCCTCAGACAGGTAGCTACGAGCAGTACTTC	CASSPQTGSYEQYF
.	.	TRBV18	TRBJ2-5	TGTGCCAGCTCGGGGGAAGAGACCCAGTACTTC	CASSGEETQYF
.	TRBD1	TRBV29-1	TRBJ2-5	TGCAGCGTTAGAGGTCGGCCCGGGACAGGGGGCCAAGAGACCCAGTACTTC	CSVRGRPGTGGQETQYF